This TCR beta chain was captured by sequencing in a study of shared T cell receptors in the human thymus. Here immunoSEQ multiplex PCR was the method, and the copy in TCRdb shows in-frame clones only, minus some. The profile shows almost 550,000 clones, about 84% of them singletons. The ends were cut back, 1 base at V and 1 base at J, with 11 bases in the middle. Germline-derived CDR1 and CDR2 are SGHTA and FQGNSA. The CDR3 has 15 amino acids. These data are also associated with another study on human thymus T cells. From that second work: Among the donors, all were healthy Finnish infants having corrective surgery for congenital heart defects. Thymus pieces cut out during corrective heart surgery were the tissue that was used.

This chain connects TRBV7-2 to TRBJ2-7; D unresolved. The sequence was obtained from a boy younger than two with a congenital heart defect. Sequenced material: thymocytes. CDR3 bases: TGTGCCAGCAGCTTAGGCGTTAGCAGATCCTACGAGCAGTACTTC. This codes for CASSLGVSRSYEQYF.